The 29 T cell receptor beta chains below were found in one sample sequenced in a study of blood T cell repertoires in COVID-19. The assay was immunoSEQ multiplex PCR, and TCRdb's table has in-frame clones only and misses some. The table has some 120,000 clones, roughly 91% seen once. What was sequenced was peripheral blood. These receptors originate from a human donor in a cohort sampled during active COVID-19.

The chain uses TRBV5-5 and TRBJ1-2; weak D call: TRBD1 (6 bases). Germline CDR1 and CDR2: SGHKS and YYEKEE (reference sequence). CDR3 size: 15 residues. The V and J ends lost 1 base and 7 bases respectively, with 17 bases between them. In DNA, the CDR3 is TGTGCCAGCAGCTTGAGGAGCGGGGGCGCGTCTGGCTACACCTTC. Protein sequence: CASSLRSGGASGYTF.

The chain joins TRBV10-3 to TRBJ1-3; D call uncertain. The CDR3 has 12 residues. The V and J ends lost 4 bases and 4 bases respectively, with 5 bases between them. CDR1 is ENHRY, CDR2 SYGVKD, per germline. DNA of the CDR3: TGTGCCATCAGTGCTTCGGGAAACACCATATATTTT. Protein sequence: CAISASGNTIYF.

V gene TRBV28 combines with J gene TRBJ2-2, with 7 bases fitting TRBD2. The CDR3 consists of 14 residues. V dropped 6 bases and J dropped 7; count of bases not matched to a gene: 8. The germline gives CDR1 MDHEN, CDR2 SYDVKM. CDR3 coding DNA: TGTGCCAGCAGAGGAGCGGGATCCATCGGGGAGCTGTTTTTT. It yields the protein CASRGAGSIGELFF.

This sequence joins TRBV5-6 and TRBJ1-1; weak D call: TRBD1 (5 bases). V was cut by 2 bases and J by 4 bases, with 15 bases left in between. Germline values: CDR1 SGHDT, CDR2 YYEEEE. The CDR3 totals 15 residues. The CDR3 DNA reads as TGTGCCAGCAGCTTTCCCGTGGGGGGGGGCACTGAAGCTTTCTTT. This encodes CASSFPVGGGTEAFF. The full variable domain, its missing parts supplied by reference TRBV5-6 and TRBJ1-1, is DAGVTQSPTHLIKTRGQQVTLRCSPKSGHDTVSWYQQALGQGPQFIFQYYEEEERQRGNFPDRFSGHQFPNYSSELNVNALLLGDSALYLCASSFPVGGGTEAFFGQGTRLTVV.

This chain joins TRBV25-1 and TRBJ2-5; 9 bases agree with TRBD2. J was trimmed by 2 bases and V by 6 bases; bases with no gene match: 10. Germline loops: CDR1 MGHDK, CDR2 SYGVNS. There are 16 residues in the CDR3. CDR3 residues: CASSPWDAGGQETQYF. DNA for the CDR3: TGTGCCAGCAGCCCATGGGACGCGGGGGGGCAAGAGACCCAGTACTTC. Variable domain in full (rest from reference TRBV25-1 and TRBJ2-5): EADIYQTPRYLVIGTGKKITLECSQTMGHDKMYWYQQDPGMELHLIHYSYGVNSTEKGDLSSESTVSRIRTEHFPLTLESARPSHTSQYLCASSPWDAGGQETQYFGPGTRLLVL.

The V call is TRBV19, the J call TRBJ2-2; a possible D gene is TRBD2 (6 bases). The CDR3 consists of 14 residues. Trimming stripped 3 bases from V and 7 bases from J, with 12 bases between. Germline V lookup: CDR1 LNHDA, CDR2 SQIVND (reference sequence). Written as DNA, the CDR3 is TGTGCCAGTAGTATGCGGGCGCGGGGCGGGGAGCTGTTTTTT. Its protein product is CASSMRARGGELFF.

This clone was counted at least ten times. V gene TRBV7-8 combines with J gene TRBJ2-7, with a tentative D call TRBD1 (6 bases). Trimming left V 8 bases short and J 2 bases short, with 16 bases between. The CDR3 totals 14 residues. Germline values: CDR1 SGHVS, CDR2 FQNEAQ. DNA for the CDR3: TGTGCCAGCGGCAGGGGTCCCTTTACCTACGAGCAGTACTTC. This encodes CASGRGPFTYEQYF.

The chain joins TRBV12-3 or TRBV12-4 to TRBJ2-5; a weak D match, TRBD1 (6 bases). The CDR3 is 12 amino acids. V was trimmed by 5 bases and J by 5 bases, leaving 9 bases between them. Written as DNA, the CDR3 is TGTGCCAGCAGTGAAGACAGGGAGACCCAGTACTTC. This gives the protein CASSEDRETQYF.

The rearrangement links TRBV3-1 (or the pseudogene TRBV3-2) to TRBJ2-1; tentatively, D is TRBD2 (6 bases). CDR1 is LGHDT and CDR2 is YNNKEL in the germline V gene (reference sequence). This CDR3 comprises 13 residues. Trimming cost V 10 bases and J 8 bases, with 18 bases left between them. The CDR3 sequence: CATTSGGGYEQFF. CDR3 in DNA: TGTGCCACCACCAGCGGTGGAGGGTATGAGCAGTTCTTC.

This clone has just one count. The chain couples TRBV6-5 to TRBJ1-2, with D perhaps TRBD1 (6 bases). Trimming pared 5 bases from V and 1 base from J, leaving 14 bases between. CDR1 and CDR2 from the germline V gene are MNHEY and SVGAGI. CDR3 length: 15 amino acids. CDR3 DNA sequence: TGTGCCAGCAGTCCTCAGACAGGAGTTAACTATGGCTACACCTTC. Protein sequence: CASSPQTGVNYGYTF.

This chain connects TRBV5-6 to TRBJ2-1; 9 bases align to TRBD1. CDR3 length: 15 residues. The junction had 3 bases not matched to a gene; V was cut back by 3 bases and J by 2 bases. Germline CDR1 SGHDT, CDR2 YYEEEE. The CDR3 loop reads CASSWGQGPYNEQFF. As DNA, the CDR3 is TGTGCCAGCAGCTGGGGACAGGGTCCCTACAATGAGCAGTTCTTC. Supplemented by reference TRBV5-6 and TRBJ2-1, the full variable domain reads DAGVTQSPTHLIKTRGQQVTLRCSPKSGHDTVSWYQQALGQGPQFIFQYYEEEERQRGNFPDRFSGHQFPNYSSELNVNALLLGDSALYLCASSWGQGPYNEQFFGPGTRLTVL.

The J gene is TRBJ1-1, the V gene TRBV5-1; TRBD1 matches at 9 bases. Germline V CDR1 and CDR2: SGHRS, YFSETQ. This CDR3 comprises 18 residues. Trimming cost V 7 bases and J 1 base; bases outside gene matches: 17. In DNA form, the CDR3 reads TGCGCCAGCGCCGAAGGGACAGGGAGGATTTTGGCGAACACTGAAGCTTTCTTT. Translation: CASAEGTGRILANTEAFF.

The V gene is TRBV9, the J gene TRBJ1-1; no clear D gene. Germline V gives CDR1 SGDLS, CDR2 YYNGEE. The CDR3 runs 14 residues. Between the trimmed V and J ends, which lost 6 bases and 1 base, there was a span of 13 bases. CDR3 nucleotides: TGTGCCAGCACCCCCCGGGGTAGGAACACTGAAGCTTTCTTT. Translation gives CASTPRGRNTEAFF.

The chain has TRBV5-8 and TRBJ2-7, with D possibly TRBD2 on 6 matching bases. The CDR3 extends over 13 amino acids. Germline assignment: CDR1 SGHTS and CDR2 YDEGEE. Trimming removed 3 bases from V and 1 base from J, with 8 bases in between. The CDR3 loop reads CASSSGLSYEQYF. CDR3 sequence (DNA): TGTGCCAGCAGCTCGGGACTTTCCTACGAGCAGTACTTC.

In this sample, this clone turned up a few times. This rearrangement joins TRBV5-4 to TRBJ2-1, with a possible D match to TRBD2 (6 bases). CDR3 length: 13 amino acids. V was trimmed by 3 bases and J by 6 bases, leaving 10 bases between them. CDR1 is SGHNT, CDR2 YYREEE, per germline (reference sequence). The CDR3 bases are TGTGCCAGCAGCTCAAATAGCGGCAATGAGCAGTTCTTC. Its translation is CASSSNSGNEQFF.

The chain is built from TRBV2 and TRBJ2-4; perhaps TRBD2 as D (5 bases). There are 14 residues in the CDR3. Trimming left V 2 bases short and J 4 bases short, with 9 bases between. Per germline, CDR1 SNHLY and CDR2 FYNNEI. As DNA, the CDR3 is TGTGCCAGCAGTGAACGAGGGTTTAAAAACATTCAGTACTTC. Its protein product is CASSERGFKNIQYF.

The CDR3 region has the DNA TGTGCCAGCAGTTTATATGCAGGGGTAAATGCAGGCTACACCTTC. It encodes CASSLYAGVNAGYTF. The chain recombines TRBV27 with TRBJ1-2; weak D call: TRBD1 (6 bases). This CDR3 comprises 15 residues. V lost 1 base to trimming and J lost 8 bases, with 17 bases between them. The germline V gene encodes CDR1 MNHEY and CDR2 SMNVEV (reference sequence).

The chain combines TRBV7-9 with TRBJ2-7; TRBD1 matches 7 bases. Germline V gives CDR1 SEHNR, CDR2 FQNEAQ (reference sequence). The CDR3 sequence is 13 residues long. Trimming removed 8 bases from V and 0 bases from J; junction bases left unmatched: 4. The CDR3 DNA sequence: TGTGCCAGCCACCGGGACAGCTCCTACGAGCAGTACTTC. It encodes CASHRDSSYEQYF. The entire variable domain, with the rest obtained from reference TRBV7-9 and TRBJ2-7, is as follows: DTGVSQNPRHKITKRGQNVTFRCDPISEHNRLYWYRQTLGQGPEFLTYFQNEAQLEKSRLLSDRFSAERPKGSFSTLEIQRTEQGDSAMYLCASHRDSSYEQYFGPGTRLTVT.

This clone was observed a single time. This chain uses TRBV11-2 with TRBJ2-1; D not certain. This CDR3 spans 13 amino acids. Germline V gene data show CDR1 as SGHAT and CDR2 as FQNNGV. V dropped 6 bases and J dropped 10 bases, with 16 bases sitting between them. The CDR3 DNA sequence: TGTGCCAGCAGTCCTCAGGTGACCAGGGAGCAGTTCTTC. Translation gives CASSPQVTREQFF.

The rearrangement joins TRBV19 to TRBJ2-6; maybe TRBD1 (6 bases). CDR1 and CDR2 (germline): LNHDA, SQIVND (reference sequence). V lost 5 bases, J lost 0 bases, and 17 bases lay in between. This CDR3 comprises 18 residues. The CDR3 spells CASSPGQSTSSGANVLTF. CDR3 nucleotide sequence: TGTGCCAGTAGTCCCGGACAGTCGACGAGCTCTGGGGCCAACGTCCTGACTTTC. Complete variable domain (other parts from reference TRBV19 and TRBJ2-6): DGGITQSPKYLFRKEGQNVTLSCEQNLNHDAMYWYRQDPGQGLRLIYYSQIVNDFQKGDIAEGYSVSREKKESFPLTVTSAQKNPTAFYLCASSPGQSTSSGANVLTFGAGSRLTVL.

V usage is TRBV9 and J usage is TRBJ1-2; the D is unclear. The CDR3 is 11 amino acids. Trimming cost V 0 bases and J 6 bases, with 3 bases left between them. CDR1 and CDR2 from the germline V gene are SGDLS and YYNGEE. CDR3 residues: CASSVANGYTF. The DNA for the CDR3 is TGTGCCAGCAGCGTAGCTAATGGCTACACCTTC.

This chain links TRBV28 with TRBJ2-3, with 11 bases matching TRBD2. V lost 4 bases to trimming and J lost 2 bases; unmatched junction nucleotides: 11. This CDR3 comprises 18 residues. The germline gives CDR1 MDHEN, CDR2 SYDVKM. This CDR3 is CASSSPLSSGRVTDTQYF. CDR3 nucleotides: TGTGCCAGCAGTTCACCGCTTAGTAGCGGGAGGGTCACAGATACGCAGTATTTT.

This clone was detected a few times. Additional DNA sequences in this sample encode the identical CDR3. The chain couples TRBV5-6 to TRBJ1-2; 9 nucleotides line up with TRBD1. The trim removed 4 bases at V and 0 bases at J, leaving 4 bases unmatched. The CDR3 consists of 15 residues. The germline V gene has CDR1 SGHDT and CDR2 YYEEEE. CDR3: CASSPGQGTNYGYTF. CDR3 coding DNA: TGTGCCAGCAGCCCAGGACAGGGGACTAACTATGGCTACACCTTC.

The gene calls are TRBV5-1 and TRBJ1-1, with TRBD1 as a possible D gene (5 bases). Between the trimmed V and J ends, which lost 0 bases and 2 bases, there was a span of 8 bases. The CDR3 totals 14 residues. The germline V gene encodes CDR1 SGHRS and CDR2 YFSETQ. The CDR3 sequence: CASSLGQINTEAFF. Here the CDR3 DNA reads TGCGCCAGCAGCTTGGGACAGATAAACACTGAAGCTTTCTTT.

V is TRBV10-3 and J is TRBJ2-1; 8 bases line up with TRBD1. V lost 6 bases to trimming and J lost 3 bases; unmatched junction nucleotides: 7. CDR3 length equals 15 residues. The germline V gene has CDR1 ENHRY and CDR2 SYGVKD. The CDR3, as DNA: TGTGCCATCAGCGACAGGGGACGATTCTACAATGAGCAGTTCTTC. Its translation: CAISDRGRFYNEQFF.

The chain carries TRBV2 and TRBJ1-4; 7 bases are a match to TRBD1. J was trimmed by 4 bases and V by 5 bases; bases with no gene match: 1. Germline CDR1 is SNHLY and CDR2 is FYNNEI. The CDR3 covers 13 residues. This CDR3 is CASSWDSNEKLFF. The CDR3 bases are TGTGCCAGCAGTTGGGACAGTAATGAAAAACTGTTTTTT.

The rearrangement joins TRBV9 to TRBJ2-7; 7 bases match TRBD2. This CDR3 contains 14 residues. Germline CDR1 SGDLS, CDR2 YYNGEE. The J segment lost 3 bases and the V segment lost 0 bases, leaving 3 bases of the junction unmatched. This CDR3 reads CASSVGEGIYEQYF. The DNA of the CDR3 is TGTGCCAGCAGCGTAGGGGAGGGGATCTACGAGCAGTACTTC.

This clone came up a few times. A much larger clone is a single base away; this may be a read error. This chain uses TRBV7-9 with TRBJ2-2; D possibly corresponds to TRBD1 (6 bases). Trimming removed 6 bases at V and 1 base at J, with 9 bases between. The CDR3 spans 14 residues. Germline CDR1 is SEHNR and CDR2 is FQNEAQ (reference sequence). The CDR3 coding sequence is TGTGCCAGCAGTCAACAGGGGAACACCGGGGAGCTGTTTTTT. Translating it yields CASSQQGNTGELFF.

CDR3 sequence reads: CASSTHSGRPSTDTQYF. CDR3 nucleotide sequence: TGTGCCAGCAGCACCCATAGCGGGAGGCCTAGCACAGATACGCAGTATTTT. This sequence joins TRBV9 and TRBJ2-3, with 10 nucleotides matching TRBD2. Unmatched junction bases numbered 8, after V lost 4 bases and J lost 0 bases. This CDR3 has 17 residues. Germline CDR1 is SGDLS and CDR2 is YYNGEE.